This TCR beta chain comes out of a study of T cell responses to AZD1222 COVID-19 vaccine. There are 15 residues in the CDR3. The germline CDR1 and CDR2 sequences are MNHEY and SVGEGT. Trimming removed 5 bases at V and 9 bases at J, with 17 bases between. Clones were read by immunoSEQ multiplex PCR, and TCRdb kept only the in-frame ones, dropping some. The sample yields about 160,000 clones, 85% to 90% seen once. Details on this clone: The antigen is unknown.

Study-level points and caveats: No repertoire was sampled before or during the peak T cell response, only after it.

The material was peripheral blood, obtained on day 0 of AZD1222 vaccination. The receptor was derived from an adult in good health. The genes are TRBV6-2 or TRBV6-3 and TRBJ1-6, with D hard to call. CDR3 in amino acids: CASSPYDGKASPLHF. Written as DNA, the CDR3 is TGTGCCAGCAGTCCGTATGACGGGAAGGCTTCACCCCTCCACTTT.